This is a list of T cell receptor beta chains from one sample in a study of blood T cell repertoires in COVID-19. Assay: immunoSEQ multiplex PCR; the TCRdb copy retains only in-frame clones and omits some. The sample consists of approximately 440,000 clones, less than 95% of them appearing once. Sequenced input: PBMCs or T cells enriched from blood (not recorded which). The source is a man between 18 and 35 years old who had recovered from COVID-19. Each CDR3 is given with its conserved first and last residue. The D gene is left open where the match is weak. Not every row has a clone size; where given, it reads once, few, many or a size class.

CDR3nt: TGTGCCAGTAGTATAGTACCGACAGGGATACAAGCTGAAGCTTTCTTT; CDR3aa: CASSIVPTGIQAEAFF; j_gene: TRBJ1-1; abundance: .; v_gene: TRBV19; d_gene: TRBD1
CDR3nt: TGTGCCAGCAGCCTAGAGCCAGGGGCCGGGTCACCCCTCCACTTT; CDR3aa: CASSLEPGAGSPLHF; j_gene: TRBJ1-6; abundance: .; v_gene: TRBV7-2; d_gene: .
CDR3nt: TGTGCCAGCTCACCGGGGCGGTCAGGAAACACCATATATTTT; CDR3aa: CASSPGRSGNTIYF; j_gene: TRBJ1-3; abundance: .; v_gene: TRBV18; d_gene: .
CDR3nt: TGTGCCAGCAGCCCGGGTATTAGCTACGAGCAGTACTTC; CDR3aa: CASSPGISYEQYF; j_gene: TRBJ2-7; abundance: few; v_gene: TRBV9; d_gene: .
CDR3nt: TGTGCCTGGAGTGTAGGGGGCTCTGGAAACACCATATATTTT; CDR3aa: CAWSVGGSGNTIYF; j_gene: TRBJ1-3; abundance: few; v_gene: TRBV30; d_gene: .
CDR3nt: TGTGCCTGGGTCCGTTCGGGGGGGGAGACCTTC; CDR3aa: CAWVRSGGETF; j_gene: TRBJ1-2; abundance: .; v_gene: TRBV30; d_gene: .
CDR3nt: TGTGCCAGCTCGGGACGGACAGGGGGAACAGATACGCAGTATTTT; CDR3aa: CASSGRTGGTDTQYF; j_gene: TRBJ2-3; abundance: .; v_gene: TRBV18; d_gene: TRBD1
CDR3nt: TGTGCCAGCAGTCCTCCGGGACAGAGCACAGATACGCAGTATTTT; CDR3aa: CASSPPGQSTDTQYF; j_gene: TRBJ2-3; abundance: once; v_gene: TRBV28; d_gene: TRBD1
CDR3nt: TGTGCCAGTAGTATAGGCAGGGGCTTGGACGAGCAGTACTTC; CDR3aa: CASSIGRGLDEQYF; j_gene: TRBJ2-7; abundance: .; v_gene: TRBV19; d_gene: .
CDR3nt: TGTGCCATCAGTGATATTTCTAGCACGCAGTATTTT; CDR3aa: CAISDISSTQYF; j_gene: TRBJ2-3; abundance: .; v_gene: TRBV10-3; d_gene: .
CDR3nt: TGTGCCAGCAGCGTCTGGTCGGGAGCTCTTAATGAGCAGTTCTTC; CDR3aa: CASSVWSGALNEQFF; j_gene: TRBJ2-1; abundance: .; v_gene: TRBV9; d_gene: .
CDR3nt: TGTGCCAGCAGCATAACTCGGGATACGCAGTATTTT; CDR3aa: CASSITRDTQYF; j_gene: TRBJ2-3; abundance: .; v_gene: TRBV11-2; d_gene: .
CDR3nt: TGCGCCAGCAGCTTGGGTACCGGGTCCGGGACCCAGTACTTC; CDR3aa: CASSLGTGSGTQYF; j_gene: TRBJ2-5; abundance: .; v_gene: TRBV5-1; d_gene: .
CDR3nt: TGTGCCAGCAGCTGGGGACAGGGGTTCTTATTTACCGGGGAGCTGTTTTTT; CDR3aa: CASSWGQGFLFTGELFF; j_gene: TRBJ2-2; abundance: .; v_gene: TRBV7-9; d_gene: TRBD1
CDR3nt: TGTGCCAGCTCACCGACAGATTACTATGGCTACACCTTC; CDR3aa: CASSPTDYYGYTF; j_gene: TRBJ1-2; abundance: .; v_gene: TRBV18; d_gene: .
CDR3nt: TGCGCCAGCAGCCAACAGGGTAGCAATCAGCCCCAGCATTTT; CDR3aa: CASSQQGSNQPQHF; j_gene: TRBJ1-5; abundance: few; v_gene: TRBV4-1; d_gene: .
CDR3nt: TGTGCCAGCAGTGAAGCTATGGGACAGGGGTCAGGTGGCTACACCTTC; CDR3aa: CASSEAMGQGSGGYTF; j_gene: TRBJ1-2; abundance: .; v_gene: TRBV2; d_gene: TRBD1
CDR3nt: TGTGCCAGCAGTTTACACAACAGGGGCCACGAGCAGTACTTC; CDR3aa: CASSLHNRGHEQYF; j_gene: TRBJ2-7; abundance: .; v_gene: TRBV28; d_gene: TRBD1
CDR3nt: TGTGCCAGCAGCCCCGGGACAGGGCGGACTAGCGGGAGGTTCTACGAGCAGTACTTC; CDR3aa: CASSPGTGRTSGRFYEQYF; j_gene: TRBJ2-7; abundance: .; v_gene: TRBV11-2; d_gene: TRBD2
CDR3nt: TGTGCCAGCAGCCAGGGACTAGCGATCTACGAGCAGTACTTC; CDR3aa: CASSQGLAIYEQYF; j_gene: TRBJ2-7; abundance: .; v_gene: TRBV3-1/TRBV3-2; d_gene: TRBD2
CDR3nt: TGTGCCAGCAGCCTGGGGACCGGGACAGGGGGCAATGAAAAACTGTTTTTT; CDR3aa: CASSLGTGTGGNEKLFF; j_gene: TRBJ1-4; abundance: .; v_gene: TRBV7-6; d_gene: TRBD1
CDR3nt: TGCGCCAGCAGCATAACAGGCTACGAGCAGTACTTC; CDR3aa: CASSITGYEQYF; j_gene: TRBJ2-7; abundance: .; v_gene: TRBV5-1; d_gene: .
CDR3nt: TGTGCCAGCAGCCTAGTGGGCCTGACAGATACGCAGTATTTT; CDR3aa: CASSLVGLTDTQYF; j_gene: TRBJ2-3; abundance: .; v_gene: TRBV14; d_gene: .
CDR3nt: TGTGCCTGGAGTGGGAGGGGCGACAATGAGCAGTTCTTC; CDR3aa: CAWSGRGDNEQFF; j_gene: TRBJ2-1; abundance: .; v_gene: TRBV30; d_gene: .
CDR3nt: TGTGCCAGCAGTTCCCCGGGACAGGGGGCCGGGGAGCTGTTTTTT; CDR3aa: CASSSPGQGAGELFF; j_gene: TRBJ2-2; abundance: .; v_gene: TRBV28; d_gene: TRBD1
CDR3nt: TGTGCCAGTCACAGGGCTAGCACAGATACGCAGTATTTT; CDR3aa: CASHRASTDTQYF; j_gene: TRBJ2-3; abundance: .; v_gene: TRBV2; d_gene: .
CDR3nt: TGTGCCAGCAGCCCGCCCGGACAGTATGGCTACACCTTC; CDR3aa: CASSPPGQYGYTF; j_gene: TRBJ1-2; abundance: .; v_gene: TRBV12-3/TRBV12-4; d_gene: .